This passage covers 11 T cell receptor beta chains from one sample sequenced in a study of T cells in Graves' hyperthyroidism and ophthalmopathy. RNA transcripts provided the source from which TCR beta CDR3 regions were amplified. The HTBI primer set served for first-round RT-PCR of the TCR CDR3. TCRdb recomputed calls from the multiplex PCR reads with MiXCR, one row per CDR3 protein. The sample yields around 350,000 distinct CDR3 sequences, about a sixth seen once. Sequences were obtained from blood. Every receptor here comes from a woman between 18 and 29 years old with Graves' hyperthyroidism that later progressed to Graves' ophthalmopathy.

This clonotype was recorded at least ten times. This chain uses TRBV7-9 with TRBJ2-7; tentatively, D is TRBD1 (6 bases). Germline CDR1 SEHNR, CDR2 FQNEAQ (reference sequence). V gave up 4 bases and J gave up 6 bases, with 19 bases separating them. There are 15 residues in the CDR3. The CDR3 loop is CASSYPDRRGGEQYF. Here the CDR3 DNA reads TGTGCCAGCAGCTACCCCGACAGGCGAGGGGGCGAGCAGTACTTC. Based on the CDR3 plus reference TRBV7-9 and TRBJ2-7, the full variable domain is DTGVSQNPRHKITKRGQNVTFRCDPISEHNRLYWYRQTLGQGPEFLTYFQNEAQLEKSRLLSDRFSAERPKGSFSTLEIQRTEQGDSAMYLCASSYPDRRGGEQYFGPGTRLTVT.

The rearrangement links TRBV11-2 to TRBJ2-2, with 7 nucleotides matching TRBD1. The CDR3 totals 13 residues. Germline V gives CDR1 SGHAT, CDR2 FQNNGV. Trimming took 5 bases from V and 7 from J; bases not matched to a gene: 4. CDR3 nucleotide sequence: TGTGCCAGCAGCCTCGGACAGGTCGGGGAGCTGTTTTTT. This gives the protein CASSLGQVGELFF.

This clonotype was picked up one time. The chain is built from TRBV24-1 and TRBJ2-5; weak D call: TRBD1 (6 bases). Germline loops: CDR1 KGHDR, CDR2 SFDVKD. V gave up 4 bases and J gave up 6 bases, with 17 bases separating them. The CDR3 is 15 amino acids. The CDR3 DNA is TGTGCCACCAGTGAAAGGGGGACAAGAGTAAAGACCCAGTACTTC. Translation: CATSERGTRVKTQYF.

The V and J genes are TRBV4-3 and TRBJ2-6; D remains ambiguous. The CDR3 is 18 amino acids. CDR1 is LGHNA, CDR2 YSLEER, per germline. V dropped 0 bases and J dropped 0 bases, with 12 bases sitting between them. CDR3 region: CASSQDPFGFSGANVLTF. CDR3 DNA sequence: TGCGCCAGCAGCCAAGATCCTTTCGGGTTCTCTGGGGCCAACGTCCTGACTTTC.

This clonotype was observed a few times. CDR3: CASSPGLAGVGNEQFF. CDR3 in DNA: TGTGCCAGCAGCCCCGGACTAGCGGGAGTAGGCAATGAGCAGTTCTTC. V is TRBV5-4 and J is TRBJ2-1; TRBD2 matches 13 bases. Germline CDR1 and CDR2: SGHNT and YYREEE (reference sequence). Unmatched junction bases numbered 7, after V lost 4 bases and J lost 6 bases. The CDR3 is 16 amino acids.

This clonotype was detected only a few times. This sequence joins TRBV5-8 and TRBJ2-5, with 9 bases identical to TRBD1. Germline trimming cut 5 bases from V and 2 bases from J; bases unmatched to any gene: 7. This CDR3 spans 15 amino acids. Germline CDR1 reads SGHTS; CDR2 reads YDEGEE. Written as DNA, the CDR3 is TGTGCCAGCAGTTCTAAGACAGGGGGTCAAGAGACCCAGTACTTC. Amino acids: CASSSKTGGQETQYF. The whole variable domain, filled in from reference TRBV5-8 and TRBJ2-5, reads EAGVTQSPTHLIKTRGQQATLRCSPISGHTSVYWYQQALGLGLQFLLWYDEGEERNRGNFPPRFSGRQFPNYSSELNVNALELEDSALYLCASSSKTGGQETQYFGPGTRLLVL.

This clonotype was detected ten times or more. V usage is TRBV15 and J usage is TRBJ2-5; no reliable D call. This CDR3 region has 15 residues. CDR1 and CDR2 (germline): LNHNV, YYDKDF (reference sequence). V gave up 3 bases and J gave up 3 bases, with 14 bases separating them. The CDR3 spells CATSRERTSEETQYF. The CDR3 DNA follows: TGTGCCACCAGCAGGGAACGTACGTCTGAAGAGACCCAGTACTTC.

The table lists this clonotype with many counts. The genes are TRBV27 and TRBJ2-1; D perhaps matches TRBD2 (6 bases). The CDR3 totals 14 residues. CDR1 MNHEY and CDR2 SMNVEV come from the germline V gene (reference sequence). V lost 4 bases, J lost 7 bases, and 14 bases lay in between. CDR3 in DNA: TGTGCCAGCAGTTGGAGGGTTGGGTCAAATGAGCAGTTCTTC. Protein product: CASSWRVGSNEQFF.

This clonotype was picked up many times. This chain connects TRBV7-9 to TRBJ2-3; D remains ambiguous. Looked up from germline, CDR1 is SEHNR and CDR2 is FQNEAQ (reference sequence). The CDR3 extends over 14 amino acids. Trimming stripped 5 bases from V and 6 bases from J, with 15 bases between. The CDR3 DNA follows: TGTGCCAGCAGCACCGGACCCGGTCTGGATACGCAGTATTTT. Its translation is CASSTGPGLDTQYF.

This rearrangement joins TRBV6-1 to TRBJ2-1; 7 nucleotides align to TRBD2. Unmatched junction bases numbered 5, after V lost 5 bases and J lost 13 bases. The CDR3 runs 11 residues. Germline lookup yields CDR1 MNHNS and CDR2 SASEGT. The CDR3 nucleotides read TGTGCCAGCAGTTTGGGAGGGCGACAGTTCTTC. Amino acids: CASSLGGRQFF.

This clonotype was observed many times. The genes are TRBV20-1 and TRBJ1-5; the match to TRBD1 covers 10 bases. The CDR3 covers 15 residues. The V gene end was trimmed by 3 bases and the J gene end by 4 bases; junction bases not matched to a gene: 6. Germline CDR1 reads DFQATT; CDR2 reads SNEGSKA (reference sequence). CDR3 nucleotide sequence: TGCAGTGCTAGCGGGAGGGGACAGGGGAATCAGCCCCAGCATTTT. It is translated as CSASGRGQGNQPQHF.